Listed below are T cell receptor beta chains from one sample, sequenced in a study of blood T cell repertoires in COVID-19. TCRdb keeps only in-frame clones here, not all; method: immunoSEQ multiplex PCR. The sample carries about 59,000 clones, 90% recorded once. Input material: peripheral blood. Receptors were obtained from a man older than 75 with acute or convalescent COVID-19. The CDR3 runs from the conserved cysteine through the conserved F or W. A D gene is named only where the DNA matches it firmly. Rows give clone size only sometimes, using once, few, many, or a class for an expanded clone.

TRBV6-5	TRBJ1-1	NA	NA	14	CASSYSGGGTEAFF	TGTGCCAGCAGTTACTCGGGGGGAGGCACTGAAGCTTTCTTT
TRBV9	TRBJ1-1	NA	NA	14	CASSVASRNTEAFF	TGTGCCAGCAGCGTAGCTAGTAGGAACACTGAAGCTTTCTTT
TRBV7-9	TRBJ2-3	TRBD2	NA	16	CASSLLSSGGTDTQYF	TGTGCCAGCAGCCTCTTATCTAGCGGGGGCACAGATACGCAGTATTTT
TRBV2	TRBJ1-6	NA	NA	15	CASSEVPTNNSPLHF	TGTGCCAGCAGTGAGGTTCCCACTAATAATTCACCCCTCCACTTT
TRBV27	TRBJ2-1	NA	NA	12	CASSLRRNEQFF	TGTGCCAGCAGTTTACGCCGGAATGAGCAGTTCTTC
TRBV3-1/TRBV3-2	TRBJ1-5	TRBD1	NA	13	CASSPDRGQPQHF	TGTGCCAGCAGCCCCGACAGGGGTCAGCCCCAGCATTTT
TRBV5-6	TRBJ2-1	TRBD1	NA	17	CASSWGLGQGDSNEQFF	TGTGCCAGCAGCTGGGGCCTCGGACAGGGGGATAGTAATGAGCAGTTCTTC
TRBV6-5	TRBJ2-7	TRBD2	once	14	CASSSPGLPYEQYF	TGTGCCAGCAGCTCTCCGGGACTACCCTACGAGCAGTACTTC
TRBV5-1	TRBJ2-5	TRBD2	NA	16	CASSDGLAGGLATQYF	TGCGCCAGCAGCGACGGACTAGCGGGGGGACTTGCGACCCAGTACTTC
TRBV5-6	TRBJ2-2	NA	NA	14	CASSLGGPSGELFF	TGTGCCAGCAGCTTGGGGGGGCCGTCCGGGGAGCTGTTTTTT
TRBV18	TRBJ2-1	TRBD2	NA	16	CASSRPGTSLYNEQFF	TGTGCCAGCTCACGACCCGGGACTAGCTTGTACAATGAGCAGTTCTTC
TRBV3-1/TRBV3-2	TRBJ2-3	NA	NA	13	CASNRLAGDTQYF	TGTGCCAGCAACCGACTGGCCGGAGATACGCAGTATTTT
TRBV2	TRBJ1-5	NA	NA	16	CASRKSGAVSNQPQHF	TGTGCCAGCCGGAAGAGCGGAGCAGTTAGCAATCAGCCCCAGCATTTT
TRBV9	TRBJ2-5	TRBD1	NA	16	CASSEGQGAGQETQYF	TGTGCCAGCAGCGAGGGACAGGGGGCAGGACAAGAGACCCAGTACTTC
TRBV6-6	TRBJ2-3	TRBD2	NA	15	CASSLAGAGTDTQYF	TGTGCCAGCAGTTTAGCGGGGGCGGGGACAGATACGCAGTATTTT
TRBV5-4	TRBJ1-1	NA	NA	15	CASSPNAGSNTEAFF	TGTGCCAGCAGCCCCAACGCAGGTTCGAACACTGAAGCTTTCTTT